This T cell receptor (beta chain) was identified in a study of T cells in women clearing cervical HPV infection. About the study: For cases, blood was sampled a median about 160 days after lesion detection, interquartile range roughly 80 to 230 days. General observations from the study: CIN3+ cases had significantly higher TCR richness than controls; evenness did not differ. Each sample's T-cell count was unknown, possibly confounding richness.

Germline CDR1 and CDR2: ENHRY and SYGVKD. V shed 7 bases, J shed 4 bases, and the junction held 4 bases outside the gene matches. The CDR3 runs to 13 residues. As regards this clone: Its specificity is not known. The read ends 3 residues shy of where the CDR3 ends; the end is completed using the germline J gene.

The protocol was immunoSEQ multiplex PCR, while the TCRdb copy is restricted to in-frame clones and leaves out a portion. The listing records roughly 34,000 clones. The chain uses TRBV10-3 and TRBJ1-1; 9 nucleotides match TRBD1. The clonotype comes from a woman aged 18-70 years with a cervical HPV16 infection that either progressed to CIN3+ or cleared (not recorded which). Sequencing input: blood buffy coat. Here the CDR3 reads CAIKGTGTTEAFF. The CDR3 DNA, read in part, is TGTGCCATCAAGGGGACAGGGACCACTGAA.